This T cell receptor (beta chain) was recovered during a study of naive and memory T cell subsets (dated by TCRdb to 2017 to 2019). For the study in its entirety: According to the figure summarizing the samples, there were some ten blood donors, 7 tuberculin skin test biopsies and 3 saline control biopsies. PCR2 was typically run as a SYBR Green qPCR and stopped at a set threshold, although low-input samples could use end-point PCR of around 6 cycles instead. As previously described, skin biopsies were taken from tuberculin skin test sites or from saline-injected control sites and processed for RNA extraction. The paper as a whole reports these results and caveats: The RNA-based method was acknowledged as potentially sensitive to TCR transcript changes with T cell activation and differentiation. Skin biopsy collection and RNA processing details were not given in the paper but referenced to earlier studies. Higher TCR numbers at tuberculin skin test sites were interpreted as T cell infiltration of a delayed type IV hypersensitivity reaction. TCR sequences were reportedly obtained from both types of skin biopsy, with many more TCRs found at tuberculin skin test sites.

Here V drops 4 bases and J drops 5 bases, and the junction holds 6 bases not matched to any gene. Counted from cysteine to phenylalanine, this CDR3 has 14 amino acids. Left in the record is the CDR3 DNA by itself, 42 bases read in frame from the first base. There are many counts of this clonotype. No cognate antigen has been identified for it. Nothing much larger sits one base from this clone, and base qualities are not available. Per the publication, the treatment or condition label means: skin biopsy from PPD injection site in Mantoux-positive individual. Using 3' ligation of a UMI-containing oligonucleotide to TCR cDNA, the study laid out a robust and sensitive protocol to amplify, sequence and analyze TCRs. In individuals with a positive Mantoux test, tuberculin skin test biopsies were taken from sites that had been injected with PPD. Total RNA, without cell sorting, was DNase treated with RQ1 DNase before reverse transcription, targeting roughly 1 to 1,100 ng input. To check how robust the pipeline was in samples where T cells make up a minority population, libraries were built from skin biopsies and whole blood.

Libraries were prepared through UMI-ligation and nested PCR. The ligated cDNA was amplified in four rounds of PCR with nested alpha and beta constant region primers together with the SP2 primer. For the blood and skin samples, reverse transcription of TCR RNA was done with SuperScript IV along with alpha and beta constant region primers. An oligonucleotide carrying the Illumina SP2 primer and a UMI was ligated to the cDNA 3' end using T4 RNA ligase 1. The 12-nucleotide UMI consisted of two random hexamers with an eight-base spacer between the hexamers to prevent hairpin formation. From the second PCR onward, the TCR alpha and beta chain libraries were handled separately, and dual indexing was used for multiplexing. After pooling, the indexed libraries were analyzed by capillary electrophoresis and sequenced on either an Illumina MiSeq or NextSeq. Libraries were spiked with PhiX DNA at roughly 5-7% so that base diversity was increased and cluster recognition was improved. Processing in the source paper ran as follows. Demultiplexor took UMIs from read 2, joined the UMIs to the TCR sequence from read 1, and separated reads according to sample indices. Decombinator identified V and J genes and V-J junctions and gave each TCR a five-part identifier that included V and J deletions. Collapsinator used UMIs to correct sequencing errors and PCR amplification heterogeneity, producing a UMI-based abundance for each TCR. Identifiers were converted to nucleotide sequence by CDR3Translator and translated to amino acids, and CDR3 regions were extracted on the basis of terminal motifs. After normalization to the amount of input RNA, error-corrected alpha and beta TCR counts from blood and skin were compared. TCRdb cleaned the public reads at Q25 with fastp, built clones with MiXCR and kept in-frame beta chains. Under each unique CDR3 protein, matching rows form one entry showing the most common genes and DNA. The V and J calls here are based on TCRdb, not the publication. In all, the sample holds more than 13,000 distinct CDR3 sequences, and under 6.5% of those were seen once. In total, the top ten clones hold approximately 8% of the sample.

Recombination joined TRBV12-3 or TRBV12-4 with TRBJ2-5, and TRBD2 aligns with 8 junction nucleotides. This specimen was skin, taken from a tuberculin skin test site. The TCR was taken from an adult in good health. The DNA sequence is given as TGTGCCAGCAGTTCATCGGGGGGGTGGGAGACCCAGTACTTC. This gives the protein CASSSSGGWETQYF.